The clone carrying this T cell receptor (beta chain) has a single count. The data were obtained in a study of blood T cell repertoires in COVID-19. Measured with immunoSEQ multiplex PCR; TCRdb has only the in-frame clones, and not every one. The sample includes some 100,000 clones, around 81% of them seen just once. The CDR3 consists of 15 residues. V lost 1 base and J 1 base, leaving 11 bases between the germline ends. Germline CDR1 is SQVTM and CDR2 is ANQGSEA. The rearrangement uses TRBV29-1 and TRBJ2-1; maybe TRBD2 (5 bases). The origin of this receptor is a human donor in a cohort sampled during active COVID-19. The specimen sequenced was peripheral blood. CDR3 in DNA: TGCAGCGTTGAAGGGGCGGGTTGGTCCTACAATGAGCAGTTCTTC. Translated: CSVEGAGWSYNEQFF.